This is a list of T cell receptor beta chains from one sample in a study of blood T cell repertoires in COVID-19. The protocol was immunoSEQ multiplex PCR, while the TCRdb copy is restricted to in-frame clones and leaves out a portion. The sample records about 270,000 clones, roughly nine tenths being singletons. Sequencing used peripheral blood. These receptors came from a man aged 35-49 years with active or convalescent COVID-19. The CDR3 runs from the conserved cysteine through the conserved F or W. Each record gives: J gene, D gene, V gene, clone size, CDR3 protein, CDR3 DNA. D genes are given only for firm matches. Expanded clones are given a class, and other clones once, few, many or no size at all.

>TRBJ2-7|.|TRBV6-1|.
CASSEAASRTPYEQYF
TGTGCCAGCAGTGAAGCAGCTTCGCGAACCCCCTACGAGCAGTACTTC
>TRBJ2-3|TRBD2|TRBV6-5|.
CASYLAGGYDTQYF
TGTGCCAGCTATCTAGCGGGAGGTTATGATACGCAGTATTTT
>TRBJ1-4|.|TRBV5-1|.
CASSLSPRDEKLFF
TGCGCCAGCAGCTTATCTCCGAGGGATGAAAAACTGTTTTTT
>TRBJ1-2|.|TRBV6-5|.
CASSYSEGAYGYTF
TGTGCCAGCAGTTACTCGGAGGGCGCATATGGCTACACCTTC
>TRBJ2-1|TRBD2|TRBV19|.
CASSKSGGEQFF
TGTGCCAGTAGTAAGTCGGGAGGCGAGCAGTTCTTC
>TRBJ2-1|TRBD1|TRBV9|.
CASSAHGTGVRNEQFF
TGTGCCAGCAGCGCCCACGGGACAGGGGTGAGAAATGAGCAGTTCTTC
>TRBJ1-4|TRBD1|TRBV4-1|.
CASSREDRVDEKLFF
TGCGCCAGCAGCCGAGAAGACAGGGTGGATGAAAAACTGTTTTTT
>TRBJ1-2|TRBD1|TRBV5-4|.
CASSLRGGDFGYTF
TGTGCCAGCAGCTTGAGAGGGGGCGATTTTGGCTACACCTTC
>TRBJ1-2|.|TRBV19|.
CASSIAGTNYGYTF
TGTGCCAGTAGTATAGCCGGGACTAACTATGGCTACACCTTC
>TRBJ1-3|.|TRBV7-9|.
CASSLGATVYSGNTIYF
TGTGCCAGCAGCTTAGGGGCGACAGTCTACTCTGGAAACACCATATATTTT
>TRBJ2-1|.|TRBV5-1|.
CASSLKRAAGSEQFF
TGCGCCAGCAGCTTAAAGCGGGCGGCTGGGAGTGAGCAGTTCTTC
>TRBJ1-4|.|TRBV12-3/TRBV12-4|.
CASTQGFGKLFF
TGTGCCAGCACGCAGGGCTTCGGGAAACTGTTTTTT
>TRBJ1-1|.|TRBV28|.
CASSSPGAYNTEAFF
TGTGCCAGCAGTTCCCCAGGGGCCTATAACACTGAAGCTTTCTTT
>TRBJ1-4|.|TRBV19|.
CASSIGQGVEKLFF
TGTGCCAGTAGTATTGGCCAGGGTGTTGAAAAACTGTTTTTT
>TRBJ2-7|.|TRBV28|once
CASSPPHRAHEQYF
TGTGCCAGCAGTCCCCCCCACAGGGCACACGAGCAGTACTTC
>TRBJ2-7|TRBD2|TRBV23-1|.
CASMWASGGAYEQYF
TGCGCCAGCATGTGGGCTAGCGGGGGGGCCTACGAGCAGTACTTC
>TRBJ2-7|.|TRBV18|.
CASSRGQEYEQYF
TGTGCCAGCTCACGGGGACAAGAATACGAGCAGTACTTC
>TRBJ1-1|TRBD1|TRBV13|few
CASSLDRTGGMNTEAFF
TGTGCCAGCAGCTTAGATAGGACAGGGGGTATGAACACTGAAGCTTTCTTT